This T cell receptor (beta chain) was documented in a study of blood T cell repertoires in COVID-19. About the research overall: Acute and convalescent COVID-19 specimens originated in the United States, Italy and Spain. The cDNA or gDNA used as material had been derived from T cells, B-cell-depleted T cells, or PBMCs.

Germline V lookup: CDR1 SGHRS, CDR2 YFSETQ. J lost 5 bases, V lost 4 bases, and 12 bases had no gene match. This CDR3 is built from 15 residues. Per the original data handling: Amplification of reference gene primers provided the estimated nucleated cell counts. TCRdb keeps only in-frame clones here, not all; method: immunoSEQ multiplex PCR. V and J calls and clone size are given by that table; D and trimming were obtained from the DNA. The sample has 100,000 to 150,000 clones; approximately 80% are singletons. The TCR originated in a man between 40 and 49 years old with active or convalescent COVID-19. The chain uses TRBV5-1 and TRBJ2-7, with 7 bases fitting TRBD1. The sequenced material came from peripheral blood. DNA for the CDR3: TGCGCCAGCAGCATCTCCCGAGACAGGGTCCACGAGCAGTACTTC. Translating gives CASSISRDRVHEQYF.